This entry concerns a single T cell receptor beta chain. What it binds is not known. This sample is drawn from a study of T-cell reconstitution after alpha-beta-depleted transplantation in children. General observations from the study: At around two months after transplant, the alpha-beta T cells were reportedly derived from several hundred expanded clones that came from non-depleted graft cells. From newly produced T cells came most of the T-cell counts and diversity one year after transplant. Day-60 TCRbeta diversity that was high in some patients was derived from surviving recipient T cells and thymic progenitors.

Germline V gene data show CDR1 as SGHVS and CDR2 as FNYEAQ. The CDR3 consists of 15 residues. V gave up 5 bases and J gave up 4 bases; unmatched junction bases: 7. TCRbeta library preparation incorporated unique molecular identifiers. TCRdb redid the calling of the PCR reads with MiXCR, one entry per CDR3 protein. The repertoire holds about 200,000 distinct CDR3 sequences, around 9.2% seen once, with less than 40% in the top ten. The chain recombines TRBV7-6 with TRBJ2-5, with TRBD1 identical over 10 bases. This receptor was obtained from a male patient between 2 and 10 years old who had a stem cell transplant for acute myeloid leukemia, so the T cells may come from the graft donor. This specimen was PBMCs, mostly from graft donor cells, taken 360 days after TCRalphabeta/CD19-depleted stem cell transplant. DNA for the CDR3: TGTGCCAGCAGCCCCCGGACAGGGGGGGGAGAGACCCAGTACTTC. Encoded protein: CASSPRTGGGETQYF.